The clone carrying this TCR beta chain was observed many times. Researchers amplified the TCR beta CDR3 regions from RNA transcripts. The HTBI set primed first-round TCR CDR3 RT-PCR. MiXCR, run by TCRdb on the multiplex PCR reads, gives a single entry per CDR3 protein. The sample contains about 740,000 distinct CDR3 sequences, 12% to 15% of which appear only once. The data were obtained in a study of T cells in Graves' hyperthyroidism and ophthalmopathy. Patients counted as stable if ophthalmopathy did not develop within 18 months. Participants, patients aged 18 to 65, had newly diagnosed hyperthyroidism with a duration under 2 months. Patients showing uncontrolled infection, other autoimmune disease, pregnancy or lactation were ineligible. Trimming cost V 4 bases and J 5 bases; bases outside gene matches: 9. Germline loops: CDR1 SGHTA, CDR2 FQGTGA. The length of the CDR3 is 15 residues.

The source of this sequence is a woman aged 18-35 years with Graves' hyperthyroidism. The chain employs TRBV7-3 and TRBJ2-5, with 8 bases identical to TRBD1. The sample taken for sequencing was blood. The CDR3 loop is CASSYGQGPRETQYF. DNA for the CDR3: TGTGCCAGCAGCTACGGACAGGGTCCCCGGGAGACCCAGTACTTC. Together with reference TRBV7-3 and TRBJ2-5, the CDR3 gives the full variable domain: GAGVSQTPSNKVTEKGKYVELRCDPISGHTALYWYRQSLGQGPEFLIYFQGTGAADDSGLPNDRFFAVRPEGSVSTLKIQRTERGDSAVYLCASSYGQGPRETQYFGPGTRLLVL.